These T cell receptor beta chains were read from a single sample in a study of HIV-infected patients and healthy controls. MiXCR, run by TCRdb on the 5' RACE reads, gives a single entry per CDR3 protein. The sample lists more than 60,000 distinct CDR3 sequences; less than 20% were seen once. Specimen: CD4+ T cells from blood. Every receptor here comes from a human donor in good health. The CDR3 runs from the conserved cysteine through the conserved F or W. A D gene is named only where the DNA matches it firmly.

v_gene	j_gene	len	d_gene	CDR3aa
TRBV7-8	TRBJ2-6	17	TRBD1	CASSLGDRVSGANVLTF
TRBV29-1	TRBJ1-3	13	-	CSVERQFGNTIYF
TRBV7-8	TRBJ1-6	12	-	CASSMTNSPLHF
TRBV27	TRBJ2-6	13	TRBD1	CASKSRGRDVLTF
TRBV7-6	TRBJ2-1	15	TRBD2	CASSLAGLMGNEQFF
TRBV20-1	TRBJ1-1	13	-	CSAKGWEGTEAFF
TRBV9	TRBJ2-3	17	TRBD2	CASSTTGGDYPEDTQYF
TRBV11-2	TRBJ2-5	16	-	CASSLWGTGLQETQYF
TRBV29-1	TRBJ2-2	12	-	CSVARNTGELFF
TRBV20-1	TRBJ1-1	14	TRBD1	CSARTGVGNTEAFF
TRBV4-1	TRBJ2-1	20	TRBD2	CASSQGPPASGAKKDNEQFF
TRBV20-1	TRBJ2-7	11	-	CSARGPGEQYF
TRBV7-2	TRBJ2-3	13	TRBD1	CASSRDRADTQYF
TRBV20-1	TRBJ1-1	12	-	CSARDRPHEAFF
TRBV5-5	TRBJ1-5	15	TRBD1	CASSLGDRGFQPQHF
TRBV19	TRBJ2-1	14	-	CASSPSQALREQFF
TRBV15	TRBJ1-5	14	-	CATSRVGENQPQHF
TRBV28	TRBJ2-2	15	-	CASSSKGVGIGELFF